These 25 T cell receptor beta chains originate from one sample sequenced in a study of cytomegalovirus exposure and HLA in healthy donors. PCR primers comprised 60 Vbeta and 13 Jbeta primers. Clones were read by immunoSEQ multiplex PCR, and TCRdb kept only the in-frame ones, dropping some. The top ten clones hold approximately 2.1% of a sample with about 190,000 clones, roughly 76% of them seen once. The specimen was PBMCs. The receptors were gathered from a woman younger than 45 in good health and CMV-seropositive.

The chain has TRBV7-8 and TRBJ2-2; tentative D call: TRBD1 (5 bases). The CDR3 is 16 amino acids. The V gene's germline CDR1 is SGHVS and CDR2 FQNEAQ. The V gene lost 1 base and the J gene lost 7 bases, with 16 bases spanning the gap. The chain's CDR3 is CASSLVSRVSGGELFF. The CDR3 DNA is TGTGCCAGCAGCTTAGTTTCCAGGGTCTCTGGCGGGGAGCTGTTTTTT.

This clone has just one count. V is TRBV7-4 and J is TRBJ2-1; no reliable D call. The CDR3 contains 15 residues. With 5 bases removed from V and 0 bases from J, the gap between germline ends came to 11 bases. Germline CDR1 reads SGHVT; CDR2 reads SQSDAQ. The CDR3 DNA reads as TGTGCCAGCAGCCCCCTGGCACGCTCCTACAATGAGCAGTTCTTC. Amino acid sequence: CASSPLARSYNEQFF.

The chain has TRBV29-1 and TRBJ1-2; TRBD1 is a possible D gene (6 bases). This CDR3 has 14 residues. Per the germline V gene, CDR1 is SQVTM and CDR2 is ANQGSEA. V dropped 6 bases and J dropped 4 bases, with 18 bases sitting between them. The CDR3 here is CSVERNRVPYGYTF. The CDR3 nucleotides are TGCAGCGTCGAGAGAAACAGGGTTCCCTATGGCTACACCTTC.

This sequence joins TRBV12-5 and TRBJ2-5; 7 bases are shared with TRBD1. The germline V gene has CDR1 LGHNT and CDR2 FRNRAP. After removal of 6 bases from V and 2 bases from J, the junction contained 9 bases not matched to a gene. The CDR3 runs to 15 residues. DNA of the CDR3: TGTGCTAGTGGACGACCCCGGGACAGTCAAGAGACCCAGTACTTC. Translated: CASGRPRDSQETQYF.

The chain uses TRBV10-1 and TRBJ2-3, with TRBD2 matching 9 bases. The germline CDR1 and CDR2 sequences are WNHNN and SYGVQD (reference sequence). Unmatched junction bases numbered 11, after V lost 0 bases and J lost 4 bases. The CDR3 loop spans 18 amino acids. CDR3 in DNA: TGCGCCAGCAGTGAGTCGAGAGTTCGGCAGCGGGAGGCAGATACGCAGTATTTT. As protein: CASSESRVRQREADTQYF.

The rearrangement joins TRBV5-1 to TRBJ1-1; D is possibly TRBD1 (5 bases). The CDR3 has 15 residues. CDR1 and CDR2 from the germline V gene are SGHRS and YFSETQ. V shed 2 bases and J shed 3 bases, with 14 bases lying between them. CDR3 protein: CASSFRWGGDTEAFF. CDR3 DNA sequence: TGCGCCAGCAGCTTTAGATGGGGAGGGGACACTGAAGCTTTCTTT.

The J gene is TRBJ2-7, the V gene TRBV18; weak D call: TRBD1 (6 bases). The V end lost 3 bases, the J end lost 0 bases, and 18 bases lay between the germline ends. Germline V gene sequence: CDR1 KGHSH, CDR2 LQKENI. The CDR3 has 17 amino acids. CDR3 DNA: TGTGCCAGCTCACCTTCGGGGTTAACAGGGTACTCCTACGAGCAGTACTTC. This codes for CASSPSGLTGYSYEQYF.

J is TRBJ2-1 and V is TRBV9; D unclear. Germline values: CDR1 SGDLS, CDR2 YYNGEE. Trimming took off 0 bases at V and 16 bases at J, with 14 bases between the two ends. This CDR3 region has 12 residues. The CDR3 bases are TGTGCCAGCAGCGTAGATGAGGTTCCACCATTCTTC. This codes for CASSVDEVPPFF.

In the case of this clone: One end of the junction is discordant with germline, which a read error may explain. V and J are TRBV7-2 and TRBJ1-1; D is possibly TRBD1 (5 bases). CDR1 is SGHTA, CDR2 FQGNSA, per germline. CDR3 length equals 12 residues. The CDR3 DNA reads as TGTGCCAGCAGCGGGGGGAGTCCGGTACGGATCTTT. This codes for CASSGGSPVRIF.

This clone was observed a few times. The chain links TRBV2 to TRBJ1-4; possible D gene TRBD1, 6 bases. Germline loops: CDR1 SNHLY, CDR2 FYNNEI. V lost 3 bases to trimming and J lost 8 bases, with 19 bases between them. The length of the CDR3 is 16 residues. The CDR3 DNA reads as TGTGCCAGCAGTGAGACAGGTTGGGAGTTTCGGGAAAAACTGTTTTTT. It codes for CASSETGWEFREKLFF.

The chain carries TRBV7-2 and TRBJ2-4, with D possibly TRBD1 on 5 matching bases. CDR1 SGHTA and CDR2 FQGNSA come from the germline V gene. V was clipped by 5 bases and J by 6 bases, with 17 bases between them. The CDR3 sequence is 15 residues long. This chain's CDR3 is CASSRQPPPGNIQYF. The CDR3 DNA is TGTGCCAGCAGCCGACAGCCACCGCCCGGAAACATTCAGTACTTC.

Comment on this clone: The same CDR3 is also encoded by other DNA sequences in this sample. This CDR3 is CASSLTENYGYTF. In DNA, the CDR3 is TGTGCCAGCAGCTTGACAGAAAACTATGGCTACACCTTC. This chain links TRBV7-2 with TRBJ1-2; tentative D call: TRBD1 (5 bases). This CDR3 region has 13 residues. The V end lost 3 bases, the J end lost 2 bases, and 7 bases lay between the germline ends. Germline V CDR1 and CDR2: SGHTA, FQGNSA. The complete variable domain, with remaining parts taken from reference TRBV7-2 and TRBJ1-2, reads GAGVSQSPSNKVTEKGKDVELRCDPISGHTALYWYRQSLGQGLEFLIYFQGNSAPDKSGLPSDRFSAERTGGSVSTLTIQRTQQEDSAVYLCASSLTENYGYTFGSGTRLTVV.

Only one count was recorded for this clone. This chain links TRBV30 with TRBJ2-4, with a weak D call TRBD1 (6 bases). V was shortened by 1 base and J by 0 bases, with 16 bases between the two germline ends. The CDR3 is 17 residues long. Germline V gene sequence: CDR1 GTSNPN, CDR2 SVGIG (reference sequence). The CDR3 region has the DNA TGTGCCTGGAGTGGGCAGGGGCGATTACTAGCCAAAAACATTCAGTACTTC. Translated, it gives CAWSGQGRLLAKNIQYF.

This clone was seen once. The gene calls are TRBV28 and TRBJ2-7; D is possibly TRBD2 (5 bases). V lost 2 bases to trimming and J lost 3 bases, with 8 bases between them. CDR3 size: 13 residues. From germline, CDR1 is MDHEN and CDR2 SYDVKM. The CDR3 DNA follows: TGTGCCAGCAGTTTAGTGGGAGTCTACGAGCAGTACTTC. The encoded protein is CASSLVGVYEQYF.

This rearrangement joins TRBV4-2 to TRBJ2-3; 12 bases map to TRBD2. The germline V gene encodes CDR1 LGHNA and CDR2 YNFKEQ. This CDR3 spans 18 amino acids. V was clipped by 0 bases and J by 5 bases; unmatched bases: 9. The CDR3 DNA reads TGTGCCAGCAGCCAAGACCTAGCGGGAGGGCCCTCCGGAGATACGCAGTATTTT. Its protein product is CASSQDLAGGPSGDTQYF.

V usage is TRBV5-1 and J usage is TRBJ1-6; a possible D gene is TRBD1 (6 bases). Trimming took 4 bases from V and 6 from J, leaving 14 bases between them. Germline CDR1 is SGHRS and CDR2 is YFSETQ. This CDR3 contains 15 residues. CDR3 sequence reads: CASSPVAGANSPLHF. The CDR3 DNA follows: TGCGCCAGCAGCCCGGTCGCAGGGGCTAATTCACCCCTCCACTTT.

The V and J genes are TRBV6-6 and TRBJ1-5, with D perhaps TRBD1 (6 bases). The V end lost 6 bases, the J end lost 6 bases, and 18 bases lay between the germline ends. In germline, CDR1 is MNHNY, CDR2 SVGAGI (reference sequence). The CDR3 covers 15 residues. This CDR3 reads CASSDGQGLSQPQHF. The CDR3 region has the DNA TGTGCCAGCAGCGACGGTCAGGGGCTAAGTCAGCCCCAGCATTTT.

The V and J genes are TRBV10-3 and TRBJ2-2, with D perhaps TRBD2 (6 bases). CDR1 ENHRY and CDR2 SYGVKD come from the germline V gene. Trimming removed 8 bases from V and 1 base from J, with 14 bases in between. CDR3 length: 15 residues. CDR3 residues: CAIGSLGGNTGELFF. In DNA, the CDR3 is TGTGCCATCGGGTCGCTGGGAGGGAACACCGGGGAGCTGTTTTTT.

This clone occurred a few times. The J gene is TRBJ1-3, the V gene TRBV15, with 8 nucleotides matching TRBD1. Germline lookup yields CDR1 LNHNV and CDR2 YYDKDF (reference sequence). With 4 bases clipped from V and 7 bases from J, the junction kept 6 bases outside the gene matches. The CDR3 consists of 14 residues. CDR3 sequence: CATSTDRGSNTIYF. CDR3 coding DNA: TGTGCCACCAGCACAGACAGGGGTAGTAACACCATATATTTT. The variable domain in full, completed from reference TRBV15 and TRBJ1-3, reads DAMVIQNPRYQVTQFGKPVTLSCSQTLNHNVMYWYQQKSSQAPKLLFHYYDKDFNNEADTPDNFQSRRPNTSFCFLDIRSPGLGDTAMYLCATSTDRGSNTIYFGEGSWLTVV.

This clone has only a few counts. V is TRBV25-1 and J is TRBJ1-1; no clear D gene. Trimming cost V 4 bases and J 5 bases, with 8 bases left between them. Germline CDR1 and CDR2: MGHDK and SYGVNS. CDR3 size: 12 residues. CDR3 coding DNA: TGTGCCAGCAGTGGAGGGAGGACTGAAGCTTTCTTT. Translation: CASSGGRTEAFF.

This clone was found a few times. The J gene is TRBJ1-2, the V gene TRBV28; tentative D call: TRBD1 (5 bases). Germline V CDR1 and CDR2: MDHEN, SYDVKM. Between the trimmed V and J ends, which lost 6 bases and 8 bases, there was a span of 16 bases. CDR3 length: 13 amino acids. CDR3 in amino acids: CASSVKGPGGYTF. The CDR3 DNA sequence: TGTGCCAGCAGCGTAAAGGGGCCTGGGGGCTACACCTTC.

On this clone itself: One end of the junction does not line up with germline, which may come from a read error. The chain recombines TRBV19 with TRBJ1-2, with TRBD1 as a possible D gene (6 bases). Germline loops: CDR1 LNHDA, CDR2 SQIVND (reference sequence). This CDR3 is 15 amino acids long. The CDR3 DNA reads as TGTGCCAGTAGGATAGGTACAGGGACAAGCTTTGGCTACACCTTC. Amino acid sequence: CASRIGTGTSFGYTF.

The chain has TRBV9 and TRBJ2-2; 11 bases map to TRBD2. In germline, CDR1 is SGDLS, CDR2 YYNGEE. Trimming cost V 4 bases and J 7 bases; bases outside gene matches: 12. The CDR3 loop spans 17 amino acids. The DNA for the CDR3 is TGTGCCAGCAGCCCCTTCTTAGCGGGGGGGCCGAACGGGGAGCTGTTTTTT. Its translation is CASSPFLAGGPNGELFF.

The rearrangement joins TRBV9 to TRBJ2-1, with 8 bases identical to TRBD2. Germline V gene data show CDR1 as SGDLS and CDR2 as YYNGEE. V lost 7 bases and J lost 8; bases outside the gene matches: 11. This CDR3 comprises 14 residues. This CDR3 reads CASDSGVGRYEQFF. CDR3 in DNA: TGTGCCAGCGATAGCGGGGTTGGGAGGTATGAGCAGTTCTTC.

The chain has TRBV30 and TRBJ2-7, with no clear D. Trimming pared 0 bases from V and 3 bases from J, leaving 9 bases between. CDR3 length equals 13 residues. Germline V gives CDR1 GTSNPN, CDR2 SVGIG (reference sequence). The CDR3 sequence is CAWSVQVDYEQYF. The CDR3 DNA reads TGTGCCTGGAGTGTCCAGGTAGACTACGAGCAGTACTTC. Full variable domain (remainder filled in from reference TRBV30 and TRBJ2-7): SQTIHQWPATLVQPVGSPLSLECTVEGTSNPNLYWYRQAAGRGLQLLFYSVGIGQISSEVPQNLSASRPQDRQFILSSKKLLLSDSGFYLCAWSVQVDYEQYFGPGTRLTVT.